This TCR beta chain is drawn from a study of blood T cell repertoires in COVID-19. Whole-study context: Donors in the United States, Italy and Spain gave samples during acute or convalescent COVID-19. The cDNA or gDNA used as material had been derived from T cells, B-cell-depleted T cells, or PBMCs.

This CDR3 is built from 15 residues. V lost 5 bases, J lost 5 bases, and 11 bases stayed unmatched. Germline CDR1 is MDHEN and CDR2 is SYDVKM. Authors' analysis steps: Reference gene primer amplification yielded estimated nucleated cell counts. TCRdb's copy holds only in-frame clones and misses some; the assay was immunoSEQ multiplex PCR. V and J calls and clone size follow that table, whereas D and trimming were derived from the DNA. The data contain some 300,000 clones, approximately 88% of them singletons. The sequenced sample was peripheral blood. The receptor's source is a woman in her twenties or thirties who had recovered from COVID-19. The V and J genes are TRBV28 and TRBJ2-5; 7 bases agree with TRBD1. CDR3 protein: CASSLRTGRRETQYF. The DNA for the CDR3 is TGTGCCAGCAGTCTTCGGACAGGTCGGCGTGAGACCCAGTACTTC.